The 22 T cell receptor beta chains presented below share a single source sample, sequenced in a study of blood T cells in healthy people across ages. Then a second PCR, running roughly 7 to 12 cycles, was carried out with a sample-barcoded 5' primer and a J-beta primer mix. One entry per CDR3 protein results from TCRdb running MiXCR on the 5' RACE reads. Of approximately 2,000,000 distinct CDR3 sequences listed, roughly two fifths were seen once; the top ten hold about 23%. The sample consisted of blood. The source is a human donor in good health.

The chain is built from TRBV7-9 and TRBJ1-2; D not resolved. Trimming removed 5 bases from V and 4 bases from J, with 11 bases in between. Germline V CDR1 and CDR2: SEHNR, FQNEAQ (reference sequence). The CDR3 extends over 13 amino acids. CDR3 sequence reads: CASSETSVYGYTF. DNA for the CDR3: TGTGCCAGCAGCGAAACCTCGGTCTATGGCTACACCTTC.

CDR3 protein: CASSLEDSLRNEQFF. CDR3 nucleotides: TGCGCCAGCAGCTTGGAGGACAGCCTTCGGAATGAGCAGTTCTTC. V gene TRBV5-1 combines with J gene TRBJ2-1; the D gene is possibly TRBD1 (6 bases). Trimming took 0 bases from V and 7 from J, leaving 14 bases between them. The CDR3 extends over 15 amino acids. Germline V gives CDR1 SGHRS, CDR2 YFSETQ.

This rearrangement joins TRBV12-3 or TRBV12-4 to TRBJ2-5, with 13 bases aligning to TRBD2. The J segment lost 5 bases and the V segment lost 1 base, leaving 7 bases of the junction unmatched. This CDR3 contains 17 residues. The CDR3 loop is CASSLGVGGLAGETQYF. CDR3 coding DNA: TGTGCCAGCAGTTTAGGCGTTGGGGGACTAGCGGGGGAGACCCAGTACTTC.

This clonotype was seen a handful of times. The chain employs TRBV20-1 and TRBJ2-7, with 12 bases aligning to TRBD1. V shed 4 bases, J shed 2 bases, and the junction held 9 bases outside the gene matches. Germline V gene sequence: CDR1 DFQATT, CDR2 SNEGSKA (reference sequence). The length of the CDR3 is 16 residues. The CDR3, as DNA: TGCAGTGCTACCGGGACAGGGGGCTTACCGCCCTACGAGCAGTACTTC. Its translation is CSATGTGGLPPYEQYF.

There are many counts of this clonotype. This chain links TRBV28 with TRBJ2-7; no clear D. Looked up from germline, CDR1 is MDHEN and CDR2 is SYDVKM. The CDR3 extends over 11 amino acids. Trimming pared 3 bases from V and 7 bases from J, leaving 7 bases between. The CDR3 sequence is CASSFRSEQYF. For the CDR3, the DNA is TGTGCCAGCAGTTTTAGGAGTGAGCAGTACTTC.

This clonotype has just a few counts. The genes are TRBV6-5 and TRBJ2-5; 11 positions agree with TRBD2. Germline V gene lookup returns CDR1 MNHEY and CDR2 SVGAGI. J gave up 6 bases and V 5 bases, and 8 bases lay outside the gene matches. This CDR3 contains 15 residues. CDR3 bases: TGTGCCAGCAGTACGGGACTAGCGGAGGCAAAGACCCAGTACTTC. Protein product: CASSTGLAEAKTQYF.

This sequence joins TRBV12-3 or TRBV12-4 and TRBJ2-7, with 9 bases aligning to TRBD1. Trimming removed 7 bases from V and 4 bases from J; junction bases left unmatched: 8. This CDR3 is built from 14 residues. DNA for the CDR3: TGTGCCAGCATTTCGGGACAGGGCGATTACGAGCAGTACTTC. Its translation: CASISGQGDYEQYF.

This clonotype has a handful of counts. This chain uses TRBV11-2 with TRBJ1-1; D possibly corresponds to TRBD1 (5 bases). Germline V gene lookup returns CDR1 SGHAT and CDR2 FQNNGV. This CDR3 region has 15 residues. V lost 1 base and J lost 0, with 9 bases in between. The CDR3 loop is CASSLARGVNTEAFF. CDR3 nucleotide sequence: TGTGCCAGCAGCTTAGCAAGGGGTGTGAACACTGAAGCTTTCTTT.

This clonotype turned up a few times. The chain is built from TRBV28 and TRBJ2-7; 10 positions match TRBD1. This CDR3 has 15 residues. Germline V lookup: CDR1 MDHEN, CDR2 SYDVKM. The junction had 8 bases not matched to a gene; V was cut back by 5 bases and J by 4 bases. The CDR3 protein is CASSPRGQGRYEQYF. For the CDR3, the DNA is TGTGCCAGCAGTCCGAGGGGACAGGGGAGGTACGAGCAGTACTTC. The full variable domain, its missing parts supplied by reference TRBV28 and TRBJ2-7, is DVKVTQSSRYLVKRTGEKVFLECVQDMDHENMFWYRQDPGLGLRLIYFSYDVKMKEKGDIPEGYSVSREKKERFSLILESASTNQTSMYLCASSPRGQGRYEQYFGPGTRLTVT.

This chain links TRBV7-6 with TRBJ2-3; 11 nucleotides align to TRBD2. Germline V gives CDR1 SGHVS, CDR2 FNYEAQ. V gave up 5 bases and J gave up 1 base; unmatched junction bases: 8. The CDR3 has 17 amino acids. The CDR3 spells CASSPQLAGGRTDTQYF. The DNA for the CDR3 is TGTGCCAGCAGCCCCCAGTTAGCGGGGGGGCGCACAGATACGCAGTATTTT.

This rearrangement joins TRBV5-1 to TRBJ1-1; unclear D gene. V shed 0 bases and J shed 2 bases, with 11 bases lying between them. CDR3 length equals 15 residues. Germline CDR1 and CDR2: SGHRS and YFSETQ. CDR3 DNA sequence: TGCGCCAGCAGCTTGGATGGGGTGCCCAACACTGAAGCTTTCTTT. This codes for CASSLDGVPNTEAFF.

This clonotype was observed at least ten times. The V call is TRBV12-3 or TRBV12-4, the J call TRBJ2-1, with 11 bases fitting TRBD2. The V segment lost 5 bases and the J segment 4 bases; nucleotides outside the gene matches: 1. CDR3 length: 14 residues. This CDR3 is CASSTSGGYNEQFF. The DNA of the CDR3 is TGTGCCAGCAGTACTAGCGGGGGTTACAATGAGCAGTTCTTC.

V gene TRBV20-1 combines with J gene TRBJ2-2, with no clear D. Germline V gives CDR1 DFQATT, CDR2 SNEGSKA (reference sequence). Trimming shortened V by 1 base and J by 2 bases, and 8 bases separated the two germline ends. The CDR3 is made up of 14 amino acids. The DNA of the CDR3 is TGCAGTGCTAGAGTTGGAGCTAACACCGGGGAGCTGTTTTTT. Encoded protein: CSARVGANTGELFF.

The V and J genes are TRBV3-1 and TRBJ1-2, with 11 bases aligning to TRBD1. From germline, CDR1 is LGHDT and CDR2 YNNKEL (reference sequence). After removal of 4 bases from V and 4 bases from J, the junction contained 11 bases not matched to a gene. The CDR3 is made up of 17 amino acids. CDR3 nucleotide sequence: TGTGCCAGCAGCCTCGGGACAGGGGGTCTGAATGGCTATGGCTACACCTTC. It is translated as CASSLGTGGLNGYGYTF.

The chain recombines TRBV28 with TRBJ2-7, with 11 bases aligning to TRBD2. The CDR3 sequence is 15 residues long. J was trimmed by 2 bases and V by 5 bases; bases with no gene match: 5. Germline V gene lookup returns CDR1 MDHEN and CDR2 SYDVKM. The CDR3 DNA sequence: TGTGCCAGCAGTCGATCTAGCGGGGGGACCTACGAGCAGTACTTC. Translation gives CASSRSSGGTYEQYF.

The chain combines TRBV7-2 with TRBJ1-6, with D maybe TRBD1 (6 bases). Trimming left V 2 bases short and J 14 bases short, with 16 bases between. Germline CDR1 reads SGHTA; CDR2 reads FQGNSA. CDR3 length: 14 residues. This CDR3 reads CASSLFAGEATLHF. The CDR3, as DNA: TGTGCCAGCAGCTTATTTGCAGGGGAGGCGACCCTCCACTTT.

This rearrangement joins TRBV20-1 to TRBJ2-1, with D tentatively TRBD1 (6 bases). The length of the CDR3 is 14 residues. Germline-derived CDR1 and CDR2 are DFQATT and SNEGSKA (reference sequence). Trimming took 1 base from V and 4 from J, leaving 11 bases between them. CDR3 amino acids: CSARGTEIYNEQFF. For the CDR3, the DNA is TGCAGTGCTAGAGGGACAGAAATTTACAATGAGCAGTTCTTC.

This chain links TRBV15 with TRBJ2-1; the match to TRBD2 covers 10 bases. Germline CDR1 reads LNHNV; CDR2 reads YYDKDF (reference sequence). V trimming: 2 bases; J trimming: 7 bases; junction bases outside the gene matches: 5. The CDR3 runs 15 residues. The CDR3 sequence is CATSRLAGEVNEQFF. CDR3 nucleotide sequence: TGTGCCACCAGCAGACTAGCGGGGGAGGTAAATGAGCAGTTCTTC.

This chain uses TRBV4-3 with TRBJ1-1; D is possibly TRBD1 (6 bases). CDR1 is LGHNA and CDR2 is YSLEER in the germline V gene. With 0 bases removed from V and 11 bases from J, the gap between germline ends came to 16 bases. The CDR3 loop spans 14 amino acids. The CDR3 nucleotides are TGCGCCAGCAGCCAAGACTGGGGGGCAATAGTCGCTTTCTTT. This translates into CASSQDWGAIVAFF.

The rearrangement uses TRBV20-1 and TRBJ2-3; D gene unclear. The CDR3 length is 16 residues. Germline V gives CDR1 DFQATT, CDR2 SNEGSKA (reference sequence). V was pared by 1 base and J by 6 bases, with 20 bases between. The CDR3 coding sequence is TGCAGTGCTAGAGTAGAAGAGTCCCAGGATTTCGATACGCAGTATTTT. This sequence encodes CSARVEESQDFDTQYF.

This clonotype has just a few counts. This chain links TRBV27 with TRBJ1-2; D not resolved. Germline V gene data show CDR1 as MNHEY and CDR2 as SMNVEV (reference sequence). The V end was cut by 5 bases, the J end by 9 bases, with 25 bases between. This CDR3 has 16 residues. The CDR3 region is CASSPSSGEAIFSYTF. In nucleotides, the CDR3 is TGTGCCAGCAGTCCGTCATCCGGGGAAGCGATATTTAGCTACACCTTC.

For the CDR3, the DNA is TGTGCCAGCAGCTTATTTCCAGCAGGTCTCAGCTCTGGAAACACCATATATTTT. This sequence encodes CASSLFPAGLSSGNTIYF. The V and J genes are TRBV7-2 and TRBJ1-3, with D hard to call. Germline CDR1 and CDR2: SGHTA and FQGNSA. This CDR3 spans 18 amino acids. Trimming pared 2 bases from V and 0 bases from J, leaving 17 bases between. Supplemented by reference TRBV7-2 and TRBJ1-3, the full variable domain reads GAGVSQSPSNKVTEKGKDVELRCDPISGHTALYWYRQSLGQGLEFLIYFQGNSAPDKSGLPSDRFSAERTGGSVSTLTIQRTQQEDSAVYLCASSLFPAGLSSGNTIYFGEGSWLTVV.